The clone carrying this TCR beta chain was picked up many times. Antigen unknown. This sample was taken from a study of shared clonotypes between healthy human individuals. The study, taken as a whole, reports: Approximately 5% was the fraction of naive CD4 clonotypes found shared across several donors. Donor scarcity curtailed the genetic and exposure-history diversity represented herein.

Profiling relied on immunoSEQ multiplex PCR, and the TCRdb table lists in-frame clones only, not all of them. The top ten hold 30% to 40% of the sample, which has roughly 700,000 clones, less than 95% seen once. This CDR3 has 17 amino acids. With V trimmed by 11 bases and J by 1 base, 15 bases remained unmatched. Germline CDR1 is SEHNR and CDR2 is FQNEAQ (reference sequence). The sample taken for sequencing was memory CD8+ T cells from PBMCs. Subset: CD45RO+ cells pooled with CCR7-negative TemRA cells. The TCR was taken from a young man in good health. Some clones in this sample may be carry-over from other donors' samples. This chain joins TRBV7-9 and TRBJ2-4, with TRBD2 matching over 9 bases. The CDR3 region has the DNA TGTGCCTCCTCCGGTTGGCTAGCGGGAATTGCCAAAAACATTCAGTACTTC. Encoded protein: CASSGWLAGIAKNIQYF.